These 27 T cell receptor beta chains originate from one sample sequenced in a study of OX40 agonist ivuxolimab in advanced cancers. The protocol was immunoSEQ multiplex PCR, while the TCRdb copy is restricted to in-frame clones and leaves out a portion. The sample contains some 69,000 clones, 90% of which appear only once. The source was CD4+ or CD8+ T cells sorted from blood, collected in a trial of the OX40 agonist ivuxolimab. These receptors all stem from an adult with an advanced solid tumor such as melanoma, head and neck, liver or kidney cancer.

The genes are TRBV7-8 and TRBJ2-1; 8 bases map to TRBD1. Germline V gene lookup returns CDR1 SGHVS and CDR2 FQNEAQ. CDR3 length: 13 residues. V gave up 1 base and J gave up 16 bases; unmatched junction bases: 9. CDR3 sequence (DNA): TGTGCCAGCAGCTTAGAGGCCGACAGGGGAGTTTTCTTC. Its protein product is CASSLEADRGVFF.

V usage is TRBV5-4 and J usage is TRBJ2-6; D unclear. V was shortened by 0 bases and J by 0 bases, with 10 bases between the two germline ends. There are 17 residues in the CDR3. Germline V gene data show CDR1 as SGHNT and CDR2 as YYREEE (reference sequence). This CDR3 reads CASSLGTAYSGANVLTF. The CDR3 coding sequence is TGTGCCAGCAGCTTGGGGACCGCTTACTCTGGGGCCAACGTCCTGACTTTC.

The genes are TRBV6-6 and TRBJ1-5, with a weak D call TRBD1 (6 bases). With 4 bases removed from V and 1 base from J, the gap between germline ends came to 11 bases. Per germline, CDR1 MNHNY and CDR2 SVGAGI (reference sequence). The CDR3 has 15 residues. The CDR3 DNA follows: TGTGCCAGCAGTTTTCACAGGGAGAGCAATCAGCCCCAGCATTTT. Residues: CASSFHRESNQPQHF.

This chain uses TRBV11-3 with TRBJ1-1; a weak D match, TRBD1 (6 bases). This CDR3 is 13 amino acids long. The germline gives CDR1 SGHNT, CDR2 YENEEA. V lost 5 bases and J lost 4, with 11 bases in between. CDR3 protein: CASSRTGSTEAFF. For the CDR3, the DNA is TGTGCCAGCAGCCGAACAGGGTCCACTGAAGCTTTCTTT.

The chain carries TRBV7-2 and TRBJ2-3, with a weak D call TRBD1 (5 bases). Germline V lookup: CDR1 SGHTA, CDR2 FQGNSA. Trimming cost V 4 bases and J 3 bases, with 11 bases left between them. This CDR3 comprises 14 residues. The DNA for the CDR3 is TGTGCCAGCAGCTCCAGGGTTGGGACAGATACGCAGTATTTT. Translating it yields CASSSRVGTDTQYF.

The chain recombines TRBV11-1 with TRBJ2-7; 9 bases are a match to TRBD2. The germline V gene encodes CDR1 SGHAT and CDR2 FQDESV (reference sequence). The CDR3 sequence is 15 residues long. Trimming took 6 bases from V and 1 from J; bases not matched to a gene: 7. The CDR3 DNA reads TGTGCCAGCAGGTTTACTAGCGGGCCTTCCTACGAGCAGTACTTC. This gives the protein CASRFTSGPSYEQYF.

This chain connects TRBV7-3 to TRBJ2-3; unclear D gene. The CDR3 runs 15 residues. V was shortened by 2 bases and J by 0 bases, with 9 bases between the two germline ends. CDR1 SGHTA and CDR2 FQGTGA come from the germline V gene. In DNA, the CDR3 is TGTGCCAGCAGCTTACAAACCACTAGCACAGATACGCAGTATTTT. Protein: CASSLQTTSTDTQYF.

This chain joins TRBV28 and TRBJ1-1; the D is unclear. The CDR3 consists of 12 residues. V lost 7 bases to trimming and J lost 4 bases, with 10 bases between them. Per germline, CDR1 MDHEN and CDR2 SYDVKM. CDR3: CASTSRITEAFF. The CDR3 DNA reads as TGTGCCAGCACATCTCGGATCACTGAAGCTTTCTTT.

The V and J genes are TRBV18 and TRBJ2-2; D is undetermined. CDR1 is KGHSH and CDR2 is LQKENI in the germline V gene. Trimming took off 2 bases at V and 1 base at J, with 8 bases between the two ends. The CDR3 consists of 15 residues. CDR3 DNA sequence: TGTGCCAGCTCACCAATGGCAGGGAACACCGGGGAGCTGTTTTTT. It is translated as CASSPMAGNTGELFF.

CDR3 sequence (DNA): TGTGCCAGCAGCCGATGGCAGGGGGCCACCTACGAGCAGTACTTC. Translating gives CASSRWQGATYEQYF. The genes are TRBV5-8 and TRBJ2-7; 8 nucleotides match TRBD1. The V and J ends lost 4 bases and 2 bases, in that order; junction bases with no gene match: 8. The germline V gene encodes CDR1 SGHTS and CDR2 YDEGEE. CDR3 length equals 15 residues.

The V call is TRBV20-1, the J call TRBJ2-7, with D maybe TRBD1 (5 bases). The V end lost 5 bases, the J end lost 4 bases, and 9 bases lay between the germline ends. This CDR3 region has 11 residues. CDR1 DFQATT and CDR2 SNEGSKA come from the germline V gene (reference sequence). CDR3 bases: TGCAGTGCTCGGACACCTTACGAGCAGTACTTC. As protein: CSARTPYEQYF.

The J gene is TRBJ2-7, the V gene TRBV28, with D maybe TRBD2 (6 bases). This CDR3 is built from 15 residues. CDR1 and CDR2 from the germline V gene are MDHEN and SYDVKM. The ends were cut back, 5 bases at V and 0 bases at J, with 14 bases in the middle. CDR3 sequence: CASSRAGHSSYEQYF. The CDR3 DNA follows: TGTGCCAGCAGTCGGGCGGGGCACAGCTCCTACGAGCAGTACTTC.

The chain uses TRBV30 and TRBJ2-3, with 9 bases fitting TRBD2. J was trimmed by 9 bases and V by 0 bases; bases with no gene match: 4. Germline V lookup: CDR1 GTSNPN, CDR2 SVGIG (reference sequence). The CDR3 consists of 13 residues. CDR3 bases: TGTGCCTGGAGTGTCTTGCGGGAGGGAACGCAGTATTTT. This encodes CAWSVLREGTQYF.

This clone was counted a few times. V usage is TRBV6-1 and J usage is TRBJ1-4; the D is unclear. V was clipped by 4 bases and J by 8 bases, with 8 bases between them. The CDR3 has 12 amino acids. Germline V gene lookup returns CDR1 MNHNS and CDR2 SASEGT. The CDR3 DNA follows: TGTGCCAGCAGTGCCAACACCGAAAAACTGTTTTTT. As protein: CASSANTEKLFF.

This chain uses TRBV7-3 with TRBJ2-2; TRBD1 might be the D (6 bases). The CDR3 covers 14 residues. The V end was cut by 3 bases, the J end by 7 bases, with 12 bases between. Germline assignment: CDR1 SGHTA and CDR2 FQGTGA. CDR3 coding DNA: TGTGCCAGCAGCTTCGCAGGGGAAGGCGGGGAGCTGTTTTTT. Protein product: CASSFAGEGGELFF.

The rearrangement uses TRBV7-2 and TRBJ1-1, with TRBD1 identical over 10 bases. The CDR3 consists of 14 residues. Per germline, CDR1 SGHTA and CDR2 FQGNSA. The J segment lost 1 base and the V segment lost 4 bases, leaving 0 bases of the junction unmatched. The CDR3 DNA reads TGTGCCAGCAGCTGGGACAGGGGGAACACTGAAGCTTTCTTT. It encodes CASSWDRGNTEAFF. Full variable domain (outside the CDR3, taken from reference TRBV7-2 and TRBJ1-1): GAGVSQSPSNKVTEKGKDVELRCDPISGHTALYWYRQSLGQGLEFLIYFQGNSAPDKSGLPSDRFSAERTGGSVSTLTIQRTQQEDSAVYLCASSWDRGNTEAFFGQGTRLTVV.

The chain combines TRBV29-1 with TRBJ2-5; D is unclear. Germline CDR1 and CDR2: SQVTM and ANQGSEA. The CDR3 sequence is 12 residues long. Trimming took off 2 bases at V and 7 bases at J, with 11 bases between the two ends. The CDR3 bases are TGCAGCGTTGAAAGCTCCCGCGGGACCCAGTACTTC. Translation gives CSVESSRGTQYF.

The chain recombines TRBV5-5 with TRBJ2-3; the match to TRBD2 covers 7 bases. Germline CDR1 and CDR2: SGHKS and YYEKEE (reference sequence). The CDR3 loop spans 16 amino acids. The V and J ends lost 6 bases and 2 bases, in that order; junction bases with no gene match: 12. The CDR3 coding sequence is TGTGCCAGCACGTTCGTCCCGGGAGGCTTCACAGATACGCAGTATTTT. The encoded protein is CASTFVPGGFTDTQYF.

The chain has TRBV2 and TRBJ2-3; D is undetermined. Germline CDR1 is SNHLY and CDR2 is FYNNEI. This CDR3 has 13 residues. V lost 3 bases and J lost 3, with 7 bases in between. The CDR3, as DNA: TGTGCCAGCAGTGAGGAAAGAACAGATACGCAGTATTTT. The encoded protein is CASSEERTDTQYF.

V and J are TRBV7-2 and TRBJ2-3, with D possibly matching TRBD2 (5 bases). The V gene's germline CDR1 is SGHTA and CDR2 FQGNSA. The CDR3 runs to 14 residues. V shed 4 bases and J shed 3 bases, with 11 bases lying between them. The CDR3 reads CASSSSGSTDTQYF. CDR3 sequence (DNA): TGTGCCAGCAGCTCCAGCGGTTCAACAGATACGCAGTATTTT. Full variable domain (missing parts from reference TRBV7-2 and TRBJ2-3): GAGVSQSPSNKVTEKGKDVELRCDPISGHTALYWYRQSLGQGLEFLIYFQGNSAPDKSGLPSDRFSAERTGGSVSTLTIQRTQQEDSAVYLCASSSSGSTDTQYFGPGTRLTVL.

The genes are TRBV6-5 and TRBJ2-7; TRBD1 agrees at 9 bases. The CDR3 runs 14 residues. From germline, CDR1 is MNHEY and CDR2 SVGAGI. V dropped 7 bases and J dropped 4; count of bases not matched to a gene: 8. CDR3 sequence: CASTKGQGGYEQYF. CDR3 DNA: TGTGCCAGCACCAAGGGACAGGGTGGGTACGAGCAGTACTTC.

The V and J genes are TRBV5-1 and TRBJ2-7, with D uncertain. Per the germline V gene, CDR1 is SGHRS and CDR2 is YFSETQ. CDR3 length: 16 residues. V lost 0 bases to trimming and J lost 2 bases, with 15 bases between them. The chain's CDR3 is CASSLASSAPTYEQYF. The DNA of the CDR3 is TGCGCCAGCAGCTTGGCCTCAAGCGCACCGACCTACGAGCAGTACTTC.

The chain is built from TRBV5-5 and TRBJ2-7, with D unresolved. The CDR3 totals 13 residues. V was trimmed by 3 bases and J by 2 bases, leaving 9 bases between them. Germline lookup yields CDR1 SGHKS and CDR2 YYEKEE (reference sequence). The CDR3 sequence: CASSSRAPYEQYF. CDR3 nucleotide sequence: TGTGCCAGCAGCTCCCGGGCCCCCTACGAGCAGTACTTC.

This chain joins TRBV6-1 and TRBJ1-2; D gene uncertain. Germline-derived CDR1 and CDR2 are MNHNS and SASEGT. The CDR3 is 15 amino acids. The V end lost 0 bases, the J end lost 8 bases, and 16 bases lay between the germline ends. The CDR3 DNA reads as TGTGCCAGCAGTGAAGCCCCTCGTGGACGCGCCGGCTACACCTTC. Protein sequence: CASSEAPRGRAGYTF.

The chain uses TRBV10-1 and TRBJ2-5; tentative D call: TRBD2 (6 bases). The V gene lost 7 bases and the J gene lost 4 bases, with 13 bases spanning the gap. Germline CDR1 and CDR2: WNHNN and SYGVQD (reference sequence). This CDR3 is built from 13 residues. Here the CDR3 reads CASTERVRETQYF. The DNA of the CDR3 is TGCGCCAGCACCGAGCGGGTTAGAGAGACCCAGTACTTC.

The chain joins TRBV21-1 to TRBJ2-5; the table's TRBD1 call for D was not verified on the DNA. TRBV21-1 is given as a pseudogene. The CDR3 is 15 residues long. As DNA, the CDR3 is TGTGCCAGCAGCATTGGCGAGGGGGCGGAGGAGACCCAGTACTTC. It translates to CASSIGEGAEETQYF.

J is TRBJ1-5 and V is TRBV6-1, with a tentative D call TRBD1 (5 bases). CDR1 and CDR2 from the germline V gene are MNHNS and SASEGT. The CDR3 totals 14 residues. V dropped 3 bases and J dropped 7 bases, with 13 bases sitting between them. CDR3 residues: CASSDGTQGQPQHF. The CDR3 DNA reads TGTGCCAGCAGTGACGGGACGCAGGGCCAGCCCCAGCATTTT.